This TCR beta chain was obtained from a study of Ad26.COV2.S vaccination and SARS-CoV-2 variants (dated by TCRdb to about 2021). About the study as a whole: Donors in the vaccine arm were drawn from COV1001, a multicentre, randomized, double-blind, placebo-controlled phase I-IIa trial testing Ad26.COV2.S in healthy adults. Throughout the experiments and outcome assessment, investigators stayed blinded to trial group allocation. The specificity and breadth of SARS-CoV-2-reactive T cell receptors after Ad26.COV2.S vaccination were assessed by TCRbeta repertoire sequencing. The TCR-sequenced set comprised around 30 samples: some 19 Ad26.COV2.S vaccine recipients, 5 placebo recipients and 8 SARS-CoV-2 convalescent individuals. Participants in the trial were split at random into five groups of five each, receiving low-dose or high-dose Ad26.COV2.S once or twice, or else placebo on both occasions. Ad26.COV2.S was administered intramuscularly at 5 x 10^10 or 1 x 10^11 viral particles, either as a single shot or as two shots given 56 days apart. What the research found in general, with its limitations: Spike-specific TCR breadth was higher in Ad26.COV2.S recipients than in placebo recipients (P = 0.0014). The authors noted that the TCR breadth and depth analyses may have underestimated total T cell responses. After vaccination, substantial breadth of spike-specific CD8+ and CD4+ T cell responses was reported. The study was not powered to compare responses between vaccine doses or regimens. Vaccine and placebo recipients had similar non-spike TCR breadth, a finding consistent with the vaccine containing only spike.

The immunoSEQ Assay was the method used to sequence TCRbeta CDR3 regions. After extraction, genomic DNA underwent amplification by bias-controlled multiplex PCR, followed by high-throughput sequencing. The paper's processing steps were these. To quantify the absolute abundance of each unique TCRbeta CDR3 region, sequences were collapsed and filtered. T cell fraction was estimated by normalization of TCRbeta template counts to usable DNA, with usable DNA being measured through amplification of reference genes present in all nucleated cells. Repertoire TCRs were annotated as SARS-CoV-2-specific when V gene, CDR3 amino acid sequence and J gene were exactly matched to a known reactive TCR set. The reference SARS-CoV-2 TCR set was derived from MIRA and filtered for enrichment in COVID-19-positive ImmuneCODE repertoires, a step that removed public or cross-reactive TCRs. Using the MIRA antigens, annotated TCRs were further analysed by specific ORF or by position within an ORF. Depth was the summed frequency of annotated unique rearrangements, while breadth was defined as annotated unique rearrangements over total unique productive rearrangements. Two-sided Wilcoxon rank-sum tests were applied when comparing TCR breadth between groups. TCRdb mirrors the immuneACCESS table, restricted to in-frame sequences. Some clones are absent from its copies; in checked studies, under half trace to an unresolved V gene, and the reason for the others is unknown. The DNA was the basis for D and trimming; V, J and clone size are from that table. The table for this sample lists around 400,000 clones; around 89% of them were counted only once. The ten largest account for under 2% of the sample.

Turning to this clone: Its antigen remains undetermined. No base qualities exist here, and no much larger clone lies one base off it.

The treatment or condition label of this sample denotes: some 19 received Ad26.COV2.S at low or high dose, single or two shots; several received placebo; per-sample allocation not given. Repertoires of vaccine and placebo recipients were sequenced from samples taken on day 63 after the first injection. Between 29 July and 7 August 2020, Cohort 1b enrolled approximately 26 adults aged 18-55 years at one site in Boston, USA. Ad26.COV2.S was a replication-incompetent adenovirus type 26 vector that expressed a prefusion-stabilized SARS-CoV-2 spike protein derived from the original Wuhan strain. Sample: peripheral blood, taken in a trial of Ad26.COV2.S vaccine versus placebo. This TCR was recovered from a person aged 18-65 years who received the Ad26.COV2.S COVID-19 vaccine or a placebo.

The nucleotides are TGCGCCAGCAGTGAGTTAGGGTCATGGACCGGGGAGCTGTTTTTT. Translated, it gives CASSELGSWTGELFF. The chain joins TRBV10-2 to TRBJ2-2, with the D gene call left open. CDR1 and CDR2 are drawn from the germline V gene: WSHSY, SAAADI. The CDR3 has 15 amino acids, counting the end cysteine and phenylalanine. This entry keeps only the CDR3 DNA: 45 bases, framed from base 1. A distance of 11 bases separates the germline ends of V and J, which lose 1 base and 5 bases respectively.